This TCR beta chain came from a study of regulatory T cells in long-lasting Graves disease. Described time point: newly diagnosed GD, antithyroid drugs for less than 3 months. After RNA was extracted from PBMCs, the TCR library was made from it. The trim removed 4 bases at V and 6 bases at J, leaving 2 bases unmatched. The length of the CDR3 is 14 residues. In germline, CDR1 is SGHDT, CDR2 YYEEEE. This clonotype has ten or more counts. Library construction for TCR beta used iRepertoire HTBI primers and Arm-PCR of CDR3 regions. Via MiXCR, TCRdb re-called the multiplex PCR reads, giving one row per CDR3 protein. The table records under 500,000 distinct CDR3 sequences, around 17% of them present only once. These sequences were also reported in another study, on T cells in Graves' hyperthyroidism and ophthalmopathy.

The sequencing used peripheral blood mononuclear cells (PBMCs), collected at new diagnosis, from a patient treated with antithyroid drugs. The clonotype comes from a woman between 25 and 40 years old with Graves disease. The chain is built from TRBV5-6 and TRBJ2-4; 12 bases map to TRBD1. The CDR3 nucleotides are TGTGCCAGCAGCCAGGGACAGGGGGCAAACATTCAGTACTTC. The encoded protein is CASSQGQGANIQYF. The whole variable domain, remainder taken from reference TRBV5-6 and TRBJ2-4, is DAGVTQSPTHLIKTRGQQVTLRCSPKSGHDTVSWYQQALGQGPQFIFQYYEEEERQRGNFPDRFSGHQFPNYSSELNVNALLLGDSALYLCASSQGQGANIQYFGAGTRLSVL.